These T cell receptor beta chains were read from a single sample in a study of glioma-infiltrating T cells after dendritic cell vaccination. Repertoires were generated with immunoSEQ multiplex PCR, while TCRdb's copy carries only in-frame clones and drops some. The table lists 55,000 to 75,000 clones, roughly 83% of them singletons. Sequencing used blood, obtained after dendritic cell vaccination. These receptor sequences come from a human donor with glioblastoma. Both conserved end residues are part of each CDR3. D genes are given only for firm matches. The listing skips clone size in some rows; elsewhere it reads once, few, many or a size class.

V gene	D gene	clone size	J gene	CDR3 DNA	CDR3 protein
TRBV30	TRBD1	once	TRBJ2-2	TGTGCCTGGAATGGGGGGACAGGAGGGTATACCGGGGAGCTGTTTTTT	CAWNGGTGGYTGELFF
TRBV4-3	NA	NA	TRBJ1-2	TGCGCCAGCAGCCCCGAATCCCGGGGTAGACATGGCTACACCTTC	CASSPESRGRHGYTF
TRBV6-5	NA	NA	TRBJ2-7	TGTGCCAGCAGACGAACTTCCTACGAGCAGTACTTC	CASRRTSYEQYF
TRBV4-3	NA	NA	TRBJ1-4	TGCGCCAGCAGCCAAGACAGTGCAACTAATGAAAAACTGTTTTTT	CASSQDSATNEKLFF
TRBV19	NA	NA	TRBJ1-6	TGTGCCAGTAGTATGAGAGGGAGCAATAATTCACCCCTCCACTTT	CASSMRGSNNSPLHF
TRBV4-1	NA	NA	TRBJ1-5	TGCGCCAGCAGCCAAGGCTGGGCAGAAACGAGCAATCAGCCCCAGCATTTT	CASSQGWAETSNQPQHF
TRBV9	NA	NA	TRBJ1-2	TGTGCCAGCGCCGTTAGCGAGGCATCTAACTATGGCTACACCTTC	CASAVSEASNYGYTF
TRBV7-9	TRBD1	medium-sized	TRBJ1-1	TGTGCCAGCAGCGAAGGACAGGGGCGAACTGAAGCTTTCTTT	CASSEGQGRTEAFF
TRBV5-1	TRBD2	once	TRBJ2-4	TGCGCCAGCAGCTTGGAATATAGCGGGGGGCCTAGGGGAAACATTCAGTACTTC	CASSLEYSGGPRGNIQYF
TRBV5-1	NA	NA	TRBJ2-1	TGCGCCAGCAGCTCGCCCGGGTCAGATGAGCAGTTCTTC	CASSSPGSDEQFF
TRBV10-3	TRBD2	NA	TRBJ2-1	TGTGCCATCAGTGATTCGCGGGGGGCCACTAGATACAATGAGCAGTTCTTC	CAISDSRGATRYNEQFF
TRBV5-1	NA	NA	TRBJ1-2	TGCGCCAGCAGCTTGGAAGTGACAGGCCCTGGGGGCTACACCTTC	CASSLEVTGPGGYTF
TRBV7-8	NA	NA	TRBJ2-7	TGTGCCAGCACCCCAGTGGAGCGGGTCTCCTACGAGCAGTACTTC	CASTPVERVSYEQYF
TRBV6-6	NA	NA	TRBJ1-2	TGTGCCAGCTCTCCTAGGGCAGGGCCAAACTATGGCTACACCTTC	CASSPRAGPNYGYTF
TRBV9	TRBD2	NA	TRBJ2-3	TGTGCCAGCAGGCGGGGGGGCCTATCAGATACGCAGTATTTT	CASRRGGLSDTQYF
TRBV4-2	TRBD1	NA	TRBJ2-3	TGTGCCAGCAGCCAAGACCCCGGGACAGGGGGTACAGATACGCAGTATTTT	CASSQDPGTGGTDTQYF
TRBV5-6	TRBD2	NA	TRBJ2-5	TGTGCCAGCAGCTCCATGGGACTAGCGGGGGTTGGGGAGACCCAGTACTTC	CASSSMGLAGVGETQYF
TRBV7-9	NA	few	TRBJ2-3	TGTGCCAGCAGCTTAGGCGGGTCAGATACGCAGTATTTT	CASSLGGSDTQYF
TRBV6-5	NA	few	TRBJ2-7	TGTGCCAGCAGTCCCCGGGACACGAAAGAGCAGTACTTC	CASSPRDTKEQYF
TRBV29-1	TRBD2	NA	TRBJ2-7	TGCAGCGCTCGCCCTGGGGGGGCCTACGAGCAGTACTTC	CSARPGGAYEQYF
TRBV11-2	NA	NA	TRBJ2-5	TGTGCCAGCAGCGCAGGGAATCGAGAGACCCAGTACTTC	CASSAGNRETQYF
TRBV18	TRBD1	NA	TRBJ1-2	TGTGCCAGCTCACGCTCCGGGACAGGGGCCAACTATGGCTACACCTTC	CASSRSGTGANYGYTF
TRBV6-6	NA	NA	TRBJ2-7	TGTGCCAGCCGGTGGCAACCGGGGTACTACGAGCAGTACTTC	CASRWQPGYYEQYF
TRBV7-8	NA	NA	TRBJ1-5	TGTGCCAGCAGCTTAGGATCCGGGAATCAGCCCCAGCATTTT	CASSLGSGNQPQHF
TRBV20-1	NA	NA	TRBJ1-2	TGCAGTGCTACCGGGAATTATGGCTACACCTTC	CSATGNYGYTF
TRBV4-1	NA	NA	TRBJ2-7	TGCGCCAGCAGCCAATTCCTGGACGGGAAGGGAAACTACGAGCAGTACTTC	CASSQFLDGKGNYEQYF
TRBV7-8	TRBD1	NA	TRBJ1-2	TGTGCCAGCAGCCCCAGGACAGGAAGTAACTATGGCTACACCTTC	CASSPRTGSNYGYTF
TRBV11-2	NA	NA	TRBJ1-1	TGTGCCAGCAGCTTGATTTCTGCGGCTTTCTTT	CASSLISAAFF
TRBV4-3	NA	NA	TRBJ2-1	TGCGCCAGCAGCCAAGACACCCCGGGCTCCTACAATGAGCAGTTCTTC	CASSQDTPGSYNEQFF
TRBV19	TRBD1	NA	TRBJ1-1	TGTGCCAGTAGTGGCCAGGGGGCCCTTCAGGTCACTGAAGCTTTCTTT	CASSGQGALQVTEAFF
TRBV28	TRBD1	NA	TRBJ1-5	TGTGCCAGCAGGACAGGGGACCAGCCCCAGCATTTT	CASRTGDQPQHF
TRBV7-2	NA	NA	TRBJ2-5	TGTGCCAGCAGCTTAGCGGGGGGGCGTTTGGAGACCCAGTACTTC	CASSLAGGRLETQYF
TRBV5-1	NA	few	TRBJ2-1	TGCGCCAGCAGCTTGGAAGTTCAGGGCCTGAATGAGCAGTTCTTC	CASSLEVQGLNEQFF
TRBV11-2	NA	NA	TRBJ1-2	TGTGCCAGCGGACCGTTACAGGGTGACTATGGCTACACCTTC	CASGPLQGDYGYTF
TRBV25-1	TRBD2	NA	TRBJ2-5	TGTGCCAGCAGTCTGGCAGCGGGGGGTGACGAGACCCAGTACTTC	CASSLAAGGDETQYF
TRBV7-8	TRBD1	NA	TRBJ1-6	TGTGCCAGCAGCTTTTACAGGACAGGAGGTTCACCCCTCCACTTT	CASSFYRTGGSPLHF
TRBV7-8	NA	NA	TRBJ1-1	TGTGCCAGCAAAAAATTTGATCGAACCGAGGAAGCTTTCTTT	CASKKFDRTEEAFF
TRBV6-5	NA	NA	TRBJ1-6	TGTGCCAGCAGGCTAGATGGGTCCTATAATTCACCCCTCCACTTT	CASRLDGSYNSPLHF
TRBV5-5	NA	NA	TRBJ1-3	TGTGCCAGCAGCTTGGGGTCAGATGGAAACACCATATATTTT	CASSLGSDGNTIYF
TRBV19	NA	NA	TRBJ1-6	TGTGCCAGTAGTCCCCGGGTTGTCTCACCCCTCCACTTT	CASSPRVVSPLHF